This T cell receptor (beta chain) came from a study of monozygotic twins with cystic fibrosis. The study, taken as a whole, reports: Median Simpson clonality of approximately 0.0091 suggested naive T cells predominated. Nucleotide-identical clonotype sharing was significantly higher within monozygotic CF twin pairs than between unrelated CF individuals. V usage most resembled the co-twin in 13 of 16 pairs.

A note on this clone: The antigen is unknown.

V lost 1 base to trimming and J lost 7 bases; unmatched junction nucleotides: 10. CDR1 and CDR2 from the germline V gene are LNHNV and YYDKDF (reference sequence). There are 17 residues in the CDR3. Repertoires were generated with immunoSEQ multiplex PCR, while TCRdb's copy carries only in-frame clones and drops some. The sample has around 35,000 clones; 75% to 90% are singletons. This receptor was obtained from a girl between 2 and 10 years old with cystic fibrosis. Sequencing was performed on blood. V is TRBV15 and J is TRBJ2-2; 9 positions agree with TRBD1. CDR3 sequence (DNA): TGTGCCACCAGCAGAGCAGTAGGGGACAGGGTTCTCGGGGAGCTGTTTTTT. It specifies CATSRAVGDRVLGELFF.